The 32 T cell receptor beta chains reported below all come from one sample, sequenced in a study of Graves' ophthalmopathy and Graves' hyperthyroidism. As the template, RNA transcripts were used to amplify TCR beta CDR3 regions. The library came from an HTBI-primed first-round RT-PCR and a second-round multiplex PCR. TCRdb analysed the multiplex PCR reads with MiXCR anew, one entry per CDR3 protein. The sample yields about 410,000 distinct CDR3 sequences, around 19% seen once. Sequencing was done on a sample of peripheral blood. The source of these receptors is a woman between 18 and 29 years old with Graves' ophthalmopathy.

This clonotype was observed at least ten times. The chain recombines TRBV7-9 with TRBJ1-6, with 7 bases identical to TRBD1. The CDR3 is made up of 16 amino acids. Germline V gene sequence: CDR1 SEHNR, CDR2 FQNEAQ (reference sequence). Trimming removed 4 bases from V and 1 base from J; junction bases left unmatched: 4. CDR3 coding DNA: TGTGCCAGCAGCTCGGACAGGAAATCCTATAATTCACCCCTCCACTTT. It specifies CASSSDRKSYNSPLHF.

The count of this clonotype is one. The V gene is TRBV20-1, the J gene TRBJ2-7, with a weak D call TRBD2 (6 bases). The CDR3 is 15 residues long. Germline-derived CDR1 and CDR2 are DFQATT and SNEGSKA (reference sequence). Trimming pared 0 bases from V and 1 base from J, leaving 13 bases between. CDR3 amino acids: CSARDPTSLSYEQYF. The CDR3 nucleotides read TGCAGTGCTAGAGACCCAACTAGCTTATCCTACGAGCAGTACTTC.

This clonotype was observed at least ten times. This sequence joins TRBV20-1 and TRBJ2-7, with D unresolved. The CDR3 covers 15 residues. Trimming took off 6 bases at V and 0 bases at J, with 18 bases between the two ends. Per the germline V gene, CDR1 is DFQATT and CDR2 is SNEGSKA (reference sequence). CDR3 protein: CSALGLLGASYEQYF. CDR3 bases: TGCAGTGCCCTGGGGTTGTTGGGCGCCTCCTACGAGCAGTACTTC.

This clonotype was seen at least ten times. The chain has TRBV11-2 and TRBJ1-6, with D unclear. This CDR3 is built from 14 residues. V lost 1 base and J 3 bases, leaving 4 bases between the germline ends. CDR1 is SGHAT, CDR2 FQNNGV, per germline. CDR3 sequence reads: CASSLGFYNSPLHF. In DNA, the CDR3 is TGTGCCAGCAGCTTAGGGTTCTATAATTCACCCCTCCACTTT.

This clonotype was recorded at least ten times. V gene TRBV6-2 or TRBV6-3 combines with J gene TRBJ1-1, with TRBD1 as a possible D gene (5 bases). CDR3 length: 16 amino acids. V was pared by 0 bases and J by 4 bases, with 15 bases between. Germline CDR1 MNHEY, CDR2 SVGEGT. The CDR3 nucleotides are TGTGCCAGCAGTTACTCATCCGAGGGCGGGGGCACTGAAGCTTTCTTT. It translates to CASSYSSEGGGTEAFF.

This clonotype was seen many times. The V and J genes are TRBV20-1 and TRBJ2-7, with 7 bases aligning to TRBD2. Germline V gene data show CDR1 as DFQATT and CDR2 as SNEGSKA (reference sequence). V shed 6 bases, J shed 7 bases, and the junction held 12 bases outside the gene matches. This CDR3 is 13 amino acids long. The CDR3 loop is CSAILGGTWEQYF. CDR3 nucleotides: TGCAGTGCAATCCTCGGGGGGACGTGGGAGCAGTACTTC.

The J gene is TRBJ2-5, the V gene TRBV7-3; 7 bases match TRBD1. J lost 5 bases, V lost 2 bases, and 5 bases had no gene match. The CDR3 consists of 14 residues. Looked up from germline, CDR1 is SGHTA and CDR2 is FQGTGA. This CDR3 is CASSLSTGRETQYF. The CDR3 bases are TGTGCCAGCAGCTTATCGACAGGGCGGGAGACCCAGTACTTC.

This clonotype has a count of ten or more. This chain joins TRBV7-2 and TRBJ1-2; D is perhaps TRBD1 (5 bases). The CDR3 runs to 15 residues. Between the trimmed V and J ends, which lost 7 bases and 4 bases, there was a span of 19 bases. CDR1 SGHTA and CDR2 FQGNSA come from the germline V gene. The CDR3 sequence is CASIPRLAGTYGYTF. The CDR3 DNA follows: TGTGCCAGCATCCCGCGGTTAGCAGGGACCTATGGCTACACCTTC. The entire variable domain, with the rest obtained from reference TRBV7-2 and TRBJ1-2, is as follows: GAGVSQSPSNKVTEKGKDVELRCDPISGHTALYWYRQSLGQGLEFLIYFQGNSAPDKSGLPSDRFSAERTGGSVSTLTIQRTQQEDSAVYLCASIPRLAGTYGYTFGSGTRLTVV.

This clonotype was seen more than once but under ten times. The V gene is TRBV20-1, the J gene TRBJ2-5, with a tentative D call TRBD1 (5 bases). Trimming stripped 5 bases from V and 1 base from J, with 20 bases between. CDR1 and CDR2 from the germline V gene are DFQATT and SNEGSKA (reference sequence). The CDR3 runs 16 residues. CDR3 coding DNA: TGCAGTGCTCTAGGGGTTGGTCAGCCACCCCAAGAGACCCAGTACTTC. Translating it yields CSALGVGQPPQETQYF.

This clonotype has a count of ten or more. The chain employs TRBV25-1 and TRBJ2-5, with 9 nucleotides matching TRBD2. The CDR3 covers 17 residues. V was pared by 4 bases and J by 4 bases, with 13 bases of the junction left unmatched. Germline V gene lookup returns CDR1 MGHDK and CDR2 SYGVNS. Here the CDR3 reads CASSVGREGLIRETQYF. The DNA of the CDR3 is TGTGCCAGCAGTGTTGGGCGGGAGGGCCTGATAAGAGAGACCCAGTACTTC.

The sample holds many counts of this clonotype. The chain joins TRBV12-5 to TRBJ1-2; unclear D gene. The CDR3 contains 15 residues. The V end was cut by 0 bases, the J end by 5 bases, with 13 bases between. Germline values: CDR1 LGHNT, CDR2 FRNRAP. Here the CDR3 DNA reads TGTGCTAGTGGTTTGGTACGTGGAGTACTTTATGGCTACACCTTC. This gives the protein CASGLVRGVLYGYTF.

This clonotype was detected many times. V and J are TRBV12-3 or TRBV12-4 and TRBJ2-7; TRBD1 aligns across 7 bases. This CDR3 is built from 12 residues. Germline trimming cut 6 bases from V and 9 bases from J; bases unmatched to any gene: 8. The CDR3 loop is CASRTGQVGQYF. The CDR3 bases are TGTGCCAGCAGGACCGGACAGGTCGGGCAGTACTTC.

This clonotype was recorded many times. The chain links TRBV20-1 to TRBJ2-5, with D unclear. Per the germline V gene, CDR1 is DFQATT and CDR2 is SNEGSKA (reference sequence). This CDR3 has 13 amino acids. The V gene lost 3 bases and the J gene lost 3 bases, with 11 bases spanning the gap. CDR3 protein: CSARLFREETQYF. The CDR3 nucleotides read TGCAGTGCTAGGTTATTTAGGGAAGAGACCCAGTACTTC.

This clonotype came up many times. The junction departs from germline at one end; a sequencing error may be responsible. The gene calls are TRBV7-2 and TRBJ1-1; TRBD1 is a possible D gene (6 bases). The length of the CDR3 is 15 residues. Germline assignment: CDR1 SGHTA and CDR2 FQGNSA. The CDR3, as DNA: TGTGCCGGCAGCGCTAACAGGGCTGGGTACACTGAAGCTTTCTTT. It specifies CAGSANRAGYTEAFF. Looking up the rest from reference TRBV7-2 and TRBJ1-1 gives the full variable domain: GAGVSQSPSNKVTEKGKDVELRCDPISGHTALYWYRQSLGQGLEFLIYFQGNSAPDKSGLPSDRFSAERTGGSVSTLTIQRTQQEDSAVYLCAGSANRAGYTEAFFGQGTRLTVV.

This clonotype has at least ten counts. The CDR3 loop is CASSPGTRGTIYF. For the CDR3, the DNA is TGTGCCAGCAGCCCTGGGACTAGGGGCACCATATATTTT. The rearrangement joins TRBV13 to TRBJ1-3, with D possibly matching TRBD1 (5 bases). The CDR3 sequence is 13 residues long. CDR1 PRHDT and CDR2 FYEKMQ come from the germline V gene (reference sequence). The V gene lost 5 bases and the J gene lost 9 bases, with 14 bases spanning the gap.

Points on this clonotype: A much more abundant neighbour one base away suggests this may be a read error. V usage is TRBV18 and J usage is TRBJ1-1, with 7 bases aligning to TRBD1. V lost 3 bases and J lost 8; bases outside the gene matches: 9. From germline, CDR1 is KGHSH and CDR2 LQKENI. The CDR3 contains 14 residues. CDR3 nucleotide sequence: TGTGCCAGCTCACCTCCGGGGACAGTTCTAGAAGCTTTCTTT. It encodes CASSPPGTVLEAFF. Using reference TRBV18 and TRBJ1-1 for the parts outside the CDR3, the full variable domain is NAGVMQNPRHLVRRRGQEARLRCSPMKGHSHVYWYRQLPEEGLKFMVYLQKENIIDESGMPKERFSAEFPKEGPSILRIQQVVRGDSAAYFCASSPPGTVLEAFFGQGTRLTVV.

This clonotype was observed many times. The chain couples TRBV28 to TRBJ1-6; D gene ambiguous. The CDR3 runs to 14 residues. V was clipped by 7 bases and J by 6 bases, with 13 bases between them. Germline CDR1 and CDR2: MDHEN and SYDVKM. The CDR3 DNA sequence: TGTGCCAGCAACCTAGCACGGGTTAATTCACCCCTCCACTTT. It specifies CASNLARVNSPLHF. The full variable domain, rest sourced from reference TRBV28 and TRBJ1-6, is DVKVTQSSRYLVKRTGEKVFLECVQDMDHENMFWYRQDPGLGLRLIYFSYDVKMKEKGDIPEGYSVSREKKERFSLILESASTNQTSMYLCASNLARVNSPLHFGNGTRLTVT.

This clonotype was recorded many times. This sequence joins TRBV4-2 and TRBJ2-7, with 11 bases that match TRBD1. Per germline, CDR1 LGHNA and CDR2 YNFKEQ. The V segment lost 4 bases and the J segment 5 bases; nucleotides outside the gene matches: 4. The CDR3 extends over 14 amino acids. DNA of the CDR3: TGTGCCAGCAGCCCCCGGACAGGGGGCCACGAGCAGTACTTC. Translation: CASSPRTGGHEQYF.

The chain links TRBV7-2 to TRBJ1-2; 7 nucleotides line up with TRBD1. The V gene's germline CDR1 is SGHTA and CDR2 FQGNSA. V gave up 0 bases and J gave up 4 bases; unmatched junction bases: 2. This CDR3 region has 14 residues. CDR3 protein: CASSLARGGYGYTF. The CDR3 DNA follows: TGTGCCAGCAGCTTAGCCAGGGGGGGCTATGGCTACACCTTC.

This clonotype was picked up a small number of times. V gene TRBV4-1 combines with J gene TRBJ1-1; D perhaps matches TRBD1 (6 bases). V lost 4 bases, J lost 8 bases, and 17 bases lay in between. The CDR3 is 14 amino acids. Germline CDR1 is MGHRA and CDR2 is YSYEKL. Written as DNA, the CDR3 is TGCGCCAGCAGCCCGCCCCCGGGGGCGCAAGAAGCTTTCTTT. Residues: CASSPPPGAQEAFF.

In this sample, this clonotype turned up many times. The chain joins TRBV29-1 to TRBJ2-2; 7 bases are a match to TRBD2. The trim removed 5 bases at V and 2 bases at J, leaving 5 bases unmatched. CDR3 size: 14 residues. Germline loops: CDR1 SQVTM, CDR2 ANQGSEA. The CDR3 loop is CSVRLAVNTGELFF. The CDR3 DNA sequence: TGCAGCGTTAGGCTAGCGGTTAACACCGGGGAGCTGTTTTTT.

This clonotype showed up many times. This chain joins TRBV11-2 and TRBJ2-2, with unresolved D. V shed 0 bases and J shed 1 base, with 6 bases lying between them. The germline V gene has CDR1 SGHAT and CDR2 FQNNGV. The CDR3 covers 15 residues. CDR3 DNA sequence: TGTGCCAGCAGCTTAGACGGGTGGAACACCGGGGAGCTGTTTTTT. This sequence encodes CASSLDGWNTGELFF. Supplemented by reference TRBV11-2 and TRBJ2-2, the full variable domain reads EAGVAQSPRYKIIEKRQSVAFWCNPISGHATLYWYQQILGQGPKLLIQFQNNGVVDDSQLPKDRFSAERLKGVDSTLKIQPAKLEDSAVYLCASSLDGWNTGELFFGEGSRLTVL.

The chain combines TRBV12-3 or TRBV12-4 with TRBJ1-1; the D is unclear. The V gene lost 5 bases and the J gene lost 7 bases, with 11 bases spanning the gap. The CDR3 length is 12 residues. CDR3 nucleotides: TGTGCCAGCAGTGGGTATTGGGGTGAAGCTTTCTTT. Amino acid sequence: CASSGYWGEAFF.

Ten or more counts support this clonotype. J is TRBJ1-2 and V is TRBV27, with D maybe TRBD1 (5 bases). The length of the CDR3 is 14 residues. Germline V gene sequence: CDR1 MNHEY, CDR2 SMNVEV (reference sequence). V lost 7 bases and J 0 bases, leaving 12 bases between the germline ends. CDR3 in amino acids: CASTSWGTNYGYTF. The CDR3 DNA is TGTGCCAGCACCTCCTGGGGGACTAACTATGGCTACACCTTC.

The chain employs TRBV12-5 and TRBJ2-5, with D perhaps given as TRBD1 or TRBD2 (5 bases each). The CDR3 is made up of 13 amino acids. From germline, CDR1 is LGHNT and CDR2 FRNRAP. V was shortened by 7 bases and J by 5 bases, with 14 bases between the two germline ends. The CDR3 DNA reads as TGTGCTAGTGCATCGGGGCCTGGGGAGACCCAGTACTTC. Protein sequence: CASASGPGETQYF.

This chain connects TRBV28 to TRBJ1-2; D is ambiguous. Trimming took off 7 bases at V and 0 bases at J, with 6 bases between the two ends. This CDR3 is built from 12 residues. Germline values: CDR1 MDHEN, CDR2 SYDVKM. This CDR3 is CASTGPNYGYTF. For the CDR3, the DNA is TGTGCCAGCACAGGCCCTAACTATGGCTACACCTTC.

This clonotype was observed many times. The chain carries TRBV5-1 and TRBJ1-2; TRBD1 matches 10 bases. In germline, CDR1 is SGHRS, CDR2 YFSETQ. This CDR3 contains 14 residues. V dropped 4 bases and J dropped 7; count of bases not matched to a gene: 7. CDR3 nucleotides: TGCGCCAGCAGCGACACGACAGGGGGCTTTGGCTACACCTTC. Amino acid sequence: CASSDTTGGFGYTF.

This clonotype has a count of ten or more. V usage is TRBV7-2 and J usage is TRBJ2-7; 8 nucleotides line up with TRBD2. The junction had 8 bases not matched to a gene; V was cut back by 5 bases and J by 5 bases. Germline CDR1 and CDR2: SGHTA and FQGNSA. The CDR3 length is 14 residues. The CDR3 nucleotides are TGTGCCAGCAGCGAGGGGACTAGAGTCGACGAGCAGTACTTC. The encoded protein is CASSEGTRVDEQYF.

This clonotype has ten or more counts. The V and J genes are TRBV11-1 and TRBJ2-6; TRBD1 agrees at 11 bases. Trimming cost V 6 bases and J 0 bases; bases outside gene matches: 7. The CDR3 length is 18 residues. Germline CDR1 reads SGHAT; CDR2 reads FQDESV (reference sequence). The CDR3 reads CASRGDRGFGSGANVLTF. In DNA, the CDR3 is TGTGCCAGCAGGGGGGACAGGGGGTTTGGCTCTGGGGCCAACGTCCTGACTTTC. Supplemented by reference TRBV11-1 and TRBJ2-6, the full variable domain reads EAEVAQSPRYKITEKSQAVAFWCDPISGHATLYWYRQILGQGPELLVQFQDESVVDDSQLPKDRFSAERLKGVDSTLKIQPAELGDSAMYLCASRGDRGFGSGANVLTFGAGSRLTVL.

This clonotype has ten or more counts. This sequence joins TRBV19 and TRBJ1-2; 8 positions agree with TRBD1. The CDR3 covers 14 residues. Germline V gene sequence: CDR1 LNHDA, CDR2 SQIVND (reference sequence). V gave up 6 bases and J gave up 2 bases; unmatched junction bases: 5. The CDR3 loop reads CASRPGGANYGYTF. The CDR3 nucleotides are TGTGCCAGTAGGCCAGGGGGCGCAAACTATGGCTACACCTTC.

The table lists this clonotype with many counts. CDR3 protein: CASSDSHRANYGYTF. Here the CDR3 DNA reads TGTGCCAGCAGTGACTCTCACAGAGCTAACTATGGCTACACCTTC. The gene calls are TRBV6-4 and TRBJ1-2; no clear D. Germline lookup yields CDR1 MRHNA and CDR2 SNTAGT. Trimming left V 0 bases short and J 0 bases short, with 8 bases between. The CDR3 runs to 15 residues.

This clonotype has a count of ten or more. This rearrangement joins TRBV7-6 to TRBJ2-5; D is ambiguous. From germline, CDR1 is SGHVS and CDR2 FNYEAQ. Trimming cost V 1 base and J 5 bases, with 11 bases left between them. The CDR3 totals 14 residues. Here the CDR3 reads CASSLGPGLETQYF. The CDR3 DNA is TGTGCCAGCAGCTTAGGGCCGGGTTTGGAGACCCAGTACTTC.